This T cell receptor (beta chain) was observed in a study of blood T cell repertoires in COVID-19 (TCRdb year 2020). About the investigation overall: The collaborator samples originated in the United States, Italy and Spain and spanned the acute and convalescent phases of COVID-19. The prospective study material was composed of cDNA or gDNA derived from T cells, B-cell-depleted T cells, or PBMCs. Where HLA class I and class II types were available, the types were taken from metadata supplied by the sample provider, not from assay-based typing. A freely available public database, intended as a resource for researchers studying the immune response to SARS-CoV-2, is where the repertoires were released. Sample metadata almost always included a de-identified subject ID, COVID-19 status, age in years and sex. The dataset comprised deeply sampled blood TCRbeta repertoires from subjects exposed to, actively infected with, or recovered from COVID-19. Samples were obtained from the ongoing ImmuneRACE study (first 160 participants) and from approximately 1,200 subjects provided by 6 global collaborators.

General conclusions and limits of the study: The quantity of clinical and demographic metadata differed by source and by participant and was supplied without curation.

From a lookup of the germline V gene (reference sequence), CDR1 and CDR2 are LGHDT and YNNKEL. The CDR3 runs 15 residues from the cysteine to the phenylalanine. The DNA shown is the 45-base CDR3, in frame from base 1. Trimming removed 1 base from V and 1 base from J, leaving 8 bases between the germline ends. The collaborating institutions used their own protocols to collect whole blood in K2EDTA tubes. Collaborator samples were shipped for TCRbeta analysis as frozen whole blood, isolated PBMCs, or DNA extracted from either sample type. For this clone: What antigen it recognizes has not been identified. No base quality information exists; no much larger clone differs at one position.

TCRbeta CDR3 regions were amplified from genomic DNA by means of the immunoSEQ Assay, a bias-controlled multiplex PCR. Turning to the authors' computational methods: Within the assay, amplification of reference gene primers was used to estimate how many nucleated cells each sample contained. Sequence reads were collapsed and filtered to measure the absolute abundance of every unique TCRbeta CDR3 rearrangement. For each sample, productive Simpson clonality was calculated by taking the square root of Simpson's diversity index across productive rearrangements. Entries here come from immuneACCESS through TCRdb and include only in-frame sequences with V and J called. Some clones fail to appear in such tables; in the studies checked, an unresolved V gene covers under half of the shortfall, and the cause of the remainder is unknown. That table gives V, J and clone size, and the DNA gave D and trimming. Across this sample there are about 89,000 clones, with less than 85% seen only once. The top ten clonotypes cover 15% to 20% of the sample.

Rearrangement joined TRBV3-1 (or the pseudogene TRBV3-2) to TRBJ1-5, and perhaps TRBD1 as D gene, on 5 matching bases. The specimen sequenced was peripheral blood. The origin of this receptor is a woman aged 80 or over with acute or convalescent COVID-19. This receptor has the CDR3 CASSQGTLSNQPQHF. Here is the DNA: TGTGCCAGCAGCCAAGGGACATTGAGCAATCAGCCCCAGCATTTT.